A single sample gave rise to the 9 T cell receptor beta chains below, sequenced in a study of T cells expressing NK-cell markers. TCRdb reanalyzed the 5' RACE reads and collapses them to one entry per CDR3 protein, without DNA. The sample has about 32,000 distinct CDR3 sequences. Sample: blood T cells: a sorted CD56 or NKG2C T cell subset, CD4+ or CD8+ T cells, or bulk PBMC T cells (not recorded which). The receptors here all came from a woman between 18 and 70 years old in good health.

V gene TRBV12-3 or TRBV12-4 combines with J gene TRBJ1-1. This CDR3 region has 13 residues. The CDR3 sequence: CATTAAGNTEAFF.

This rearrangement joins TRBV10-3 to TRBJ1-2. The CDR3 consists of 16 residues. Germline V gives CDR1 ENHRY, CDR2 SYGVKD. CDR3 amino acids: CAISESRSKANYGYTF.

The chain uses TRBV5-6 and TRBJ2-3. Looked up from germline, CDR1 is SGHDT and CDR2 is YYEEEE. The CDR3 covers 12 residues. CDR3 in amino acids: CASSLSTDTQYF.

This chain connects TRBV11-2 to TRBJ1-3; TCRdb's D call of TRBD1 is untestable without DNA. The CDR3 extends over 15 amino acids. The germline V gene encodes CDR1 SGHAT and CDR2 FQNNGV. The CDR3 sequence: CASSARQGPGNTIYF.

The chain has TRBV29-1 and TRBJ2-7. Germline CDR1 SQVTM, CDR2 ANQGSEA. The CDR3 is made up of 11 amino acids. The CDR3 here is CSVVSAYEQYF.

V and J are TRBV5-1 and TRBJ1-1; lacking DNA, the TRBD1 call made by TCRdb goes unchecked. CDR1 is SGHRS, CDR2 YFSETQ, per germline. There are 16 residues in the CDR3. CDR3 in amino acids: CASSWGEAGPNTEAFF.

The V and J genes are TRBV9 and TRBJ1-5. In germline, CDR1 is SGDLS, CDR2 YYNGEE. The CDR3 has 15 amino acids. The chain's CDR3 is CASSVDADSNQPQHF.

V usage is TRBV7-9 and J usage is TRBJ2-1; TCRdb returns TRBD1, unconfirmable since there is no DNA. The CDR3 has 15 amino acids. Germline V gene lookup returns CDR1 SEHNR and CDR2 FQNEAQ (reference sequence). CDR3: CASSSPGQGYNEQFF.

The J gene is TRBJ2-3, the V gene TRBV7-8; TCRdb indicates TRBD2, and absent DNA this call remains unverified. CDR1 is SGHVS and CDR2 is FQNEAQ in the germline V gene. CDR3 length equals 14 residues. The CDR3 loop reads CASSSAGGFDTQYF.